This is a list of T cell receptor beta chains from one sample in a study of beta chain features in type 1 diabetes. Libraries were prepared by immunoSEQ multiplex PCR; TCRdb keeps only in-frame clonotypes and omits some of them. The repertoire holds fewer than 300,000 clones, with about a tenth as singletons. The sequenced material came from naive CD4+ T cells from blood. Source of these receptors: a man aged 25 to 40 with type 1 diabetes. The CDR3 runs from the conserved cysteine through the conserved F or W. The D gene is left open where the match is weak. Only part of the rows carry a size: once, few, many, or a class if the clone is expanded.

. | TRBJ1-5 | TRBV15 | . | CATSRGGVDQPQHF | TGTGCCACCAGCAGAGGAGGAGTCGATCAGCCCCAGCATTTT
few | TRBJ2-5 | TRBV5-1 | TRBD1 | CASSFGTEETQYF | TGCGCCAGCAGCTTCGGGACAGAAGAGACCCAGTACTTC
few | TRBJ1-5 | TRBV19 | TRBD1 | CASRSGQGLNQPQHF | TGTGCCAGTAGATCTGGACAGGGTTTGAATCAGCCCCAGCATTTT
few | TRBJ1-2 | TRBV7-3 | . | CASSSSNGDGYTF | TGTGCCAGCAGCTCGAGTAACGGGGATGGCTACACCTTC
. | TRBJ2-1 | TRBV11-2 | TRBD1 | CASSPNKGQGAGEQFF | TGTGCCAGCAGCCCCAATAAGGGACAGGGGGCAGGTGAGCAGTTCTTC
few | TRBJ2-3 | TRBV5-6 | . | CASSYTDTQYF | TGTGCCAGCAGTTACACAGATACGCAGTATTTT
few | TRBJ1-3 | TRBV9 | . | CASSVSLSSGNTIYF | TGTGCCAGCAGCGTTTCGTTGAGCTCTGGAAACACCATATATTTT
. | TRBJ1-1 | TRBV19 | . | CASSIRVGGDTEAFF | TGTGCCAGTAGTATCCGTGTCGGGGGAGACACTGAAGCTTTCTTT
few | TRBJ1-6 | TRBV4-3 | TRBD1 | CASSQLAGGLYNSPLHF | TGCGCCAGCAGCCAACTCGCAGGGGGACTCTATAATTCACCCCTCCACTTT
few | TRBJ1-5 | TRBV5-1 | . | CASSLAGGGNQPQHF | TGCGCCAGCAGCTTGGCAGGAGGAGGTAATCAGCCCCAGCATTTT
. | TRBJ2-3 | TRBV6-5 | . | CASSLNEDTQYF | TGTGCCAGCAGCCTTAACGAGGATACGCAGTATTTT
. | TRBJ2-3 | TRBV11-1 | TRBD2 | CASSQRLAGGPDGDTQYF | TGTGCCAGCAGCCAGCGACTAGCGGGGGGGCCTGACGGAGATACGCAGTATTTT
few | TRBJ1-2 | TRBV14 | . | CASSQAGVSIYGYTF | TGTGCCAGCAGCCAAGCGGGAGTCTCTATCTATGGCTACACCTTC
few | TRBJ2-5 | TRBV2 | TRBD1 | CANRGDQETQYF | TGTGCCAACAGGGGAGACCAAGAGACCCAGTACTTC
. | TRBJ2-2 | TRBV9 | . | CASSPLTGVRNTGELFF | TGTGCCAGCAGCCCCCTCACAGGAGTAAGGAACACCGGGGAGCTGTTTTTT
few | TRBJ2-1 | TRBV7-9 | . | CASLRYNEQFF | TGTGCCAGCCTCAGGTACAATGAGCAGTTCTTC
few | TRBJ2-3 | TRBV5-4 | . | CASSSKGQGTDTQYF | TGTGCCAGCAGCTCGAAGGGGCAGGGCACAGATACGCAGTATTTT
. | TRBJ1-5 | TRBV27 | . | CATSTQANQPQHF | TGTGCCACCAGCACCCAGGCCAATCAGCCCCAGCATTTT
. | TRBJ1-1 | TRBV5-4 | . | CASSSPVQNTEAFF | TGTGCCAGCAGCTCCCCGGTCCAGAACACTGAAGCTTTCTTT
. | TRBJ2-1 | TRBV7-9 | . | CASSIQDNEQFF | TGTGCCAGCAGCATCCAGGACAATGAGCAGTTCTTC
few | TRBJ2-1 | TRBV7-2 | TRBD2 | CASSPGGTRKFF | TGTGCCAGCAGCCCCGGGGGGACTAGGAAGTTCTTC
few | TRBJ1-1 | TRBV11-1 | . | CASFTDGSEAFF | TGTGCCAGCTTCACGGACGGGAGTGAAGCTTTCTTT
few | TRBJ1-5 | TRBV28 | TRBD1 | CASSSPGTGRGNQPQHF | TGTGCCAGCAGTTCCCCCGGGACAGGGAGGGGCAATCAGCCCCAGCATTTT
. | TRBJ2-3 | TRBV4-1 | . | CASSQANLVGTDTQYF | TGCGCCAGCAGCCAAGCCAATTTAGTAGGCACAGATACGCAGTATTTT
. | TRBJ1-4 | TRBV29-1 | . | CSVKGAYREKLFF | TGCAGCGTAAAAGGGGCATACCGTGAAAAACTGTTTTTT
. | TRBJ2-2 | TRBV7-9 | TRBD1 | CASRRTGGDTGELFF | TGTGCCAGCAGACGGACAGGGGGAGACACCGGGGAGCTGTTTTTT
few | TRBJ2-1 | TRBV11-2 | TRBD2 | CASRRTSGGADEQFF | TGTGCCAGCAGGCGGACTAGCGGGGGGGCGGATGAGCAGTTCTTC
. | TRBJ2-1 | TRBV7-2 | TRBD2 | CASSSAPTSGLEQFF | TGTGCCAGCAGCTCGGCCCCGACTAGCGGGCTTGAGCAGTTCTTC
. | TRBJ2-2 | TRBV11-2 | . | CASSLAGITGELFF | TGTGCCAGCAGCTTAGCAGGGATCACCGGGGAGCTGTTTTTT
few | TRBJ1-5 | TRBV28 | . | CASGTGQPGSNQPQHF | TGTGCCAGCGGAACAGGACAGCCGGGTAGCAATCAGCCCCAGCATTTT
. | TRBJ2-7 | TRBV30 | TRBD1 | CAYGQGAYEQYF | TGTGCCTATGGACAGGGGGCGTACGAGCAGTACTTC
. | TRBJ2-1 | TRBV5-6 | . | CASSSSGGPVNEQFF | TGTGCCAGCAGCTCGTCTGGGGGCCCAGTCAATGAGCAGTTCTTC
. | TRBJ2-7 | TRBV7-2 | . | CASSLQPYTREQYF | TGTGCCAGCAGCCTGCAACCCTACACGAGGGAGCAGTACTTC
. | TRBJ2-2 | TRBV5-1 | TRBD2 | CASSLRLAETGELFF | TGCGCCAGCAGCTTACGACTAGCGGAGACCGGGGAGCTGTTTTTT
few | TRBJ2-2 | TRBV28 | . | CASSPFGLSNTGELFF | TGTGCCAGCAGTCCCTTCGGACTATCGAACACCGGGGAGCTGTTTTTT
many | TRBJ2-3 | TRBV7-9 | . | CASSLGPSTDTQYF | TGTGCCAGCAGCTTGGGGCCTAGCACAGATACGCAGTATTTT
. | TRBJ2-5 | TRBV7-6 | TRBD2 | CASSSRRLRTSGKETQYF | TGTGCCAGCAGCTCTCGACGCCTGCGGACTAGCGGAAAAGAGACCCAGTACTTC
many | TRBJ2-1 | TRBV29-1 | . | CSVERRNEQFF | TGCAGCGTTGAACGGAGAAACGAGCAGTTCTTC
. | TRBJ2-2 | TRBV12-5 | TRBD1 | CASGLGQGVTGELFF | TGTGCTAGTGGTTTGGGACAGGGGGTCACCGGGGAGCTGTTTTTT
. | TRBJ1-5 | TRBV30 | TRBD1 | CAWTGGGNQPQHF | TGTGCCTGGACAGGGGGTGGCAATCAGCCCCAGCATTTT
few | TRBJ1-1 | TRBV29-1 | . | CSVERGKGPGGKGPEAFF | TGCAGCGTTGAAAGGGGGAAAGGTCCGGGGGGTAAGGGCCCTGAAGCTTTCTTT
. | TRBJ1-1 | TRBV9 | . | CASSVGGEDTEAFF | TGTGCCAGCAGCGTAGGAGGGGAGGACACTGAAGCTTTCTTT
. | TRBJ2-2 | TRBV7-3 | TRBD2 | CASSPGGAVTGELFF | TGTGCCAGCAGCCCCGGGGGGGCGGTCACCGGGGAGCTGTTTTTT
. | TRBJ2-7 | TRBV7-9 | . | CASSTRTRSYEQYF | TGTGCCAGCAGCACAAGGACTCGCTCCTACGAGCAGTACTTC
. | TRBJ2-5 | TRBV18 | . | CASSPRLEQETQYF | TGTGCCAGCTCACCCAGATTGGAGCAAGAGACCCAGTACTTC
few | TRBJ2-1 | TRBV5-8 | . | CASSLGTDSYNEQFF | TGTGCCAGCAGCTTGGGGACAGATTCCTACAATGAGCAGTTCTTC
. | TRBJ1-1 | TRBV6-5 | . | CASSLTQGFTEAFF | TGTGCCAGCAGCCTAACTCAGGGGTTCACTGAAGCTTTCTTT
. | TRBJ1-2 | TRBV15 | TRBD1 | CATSPWRTGNVDGYTF | TGTGCCACCAGCCCATGGAGGACAGGGAACGTCGATGGCTACACCTTC
few | TRBJ1-2 | TRBV6-5 | . | CASSYSGGSYGYTF | TGTGCCAGCAGTTACTCTGGGGGCTCCTATGGCTACACCTTC
. | TRBJ2-3 | TRBV7-9 | TRBD1 | CASSRDRATDTQYF | TGTGCCAGCAGCCGGGACAGGGCCACAGATACGCAGTATTTT
. | TRBJ1-1 | TRBV7-2 | . | CASSPLIDSEAFF | TGTGCCAGCAGCCCTTTGATAGACAGTGAAGCTTTCTTT
few | TRBJ1-2 | TRBV19 | . | CASSPGAGDYGYTF | TGTGCCAGTAGTCCCGGGGCAGGGGACTATGGCTACACCTTC
few | TRBJ1-2 | TRBV29-1 | TRBD1 | CSVGTVYGYTF | TGCAGCGTCGGGACAGTTTATGGCTACACCTTC